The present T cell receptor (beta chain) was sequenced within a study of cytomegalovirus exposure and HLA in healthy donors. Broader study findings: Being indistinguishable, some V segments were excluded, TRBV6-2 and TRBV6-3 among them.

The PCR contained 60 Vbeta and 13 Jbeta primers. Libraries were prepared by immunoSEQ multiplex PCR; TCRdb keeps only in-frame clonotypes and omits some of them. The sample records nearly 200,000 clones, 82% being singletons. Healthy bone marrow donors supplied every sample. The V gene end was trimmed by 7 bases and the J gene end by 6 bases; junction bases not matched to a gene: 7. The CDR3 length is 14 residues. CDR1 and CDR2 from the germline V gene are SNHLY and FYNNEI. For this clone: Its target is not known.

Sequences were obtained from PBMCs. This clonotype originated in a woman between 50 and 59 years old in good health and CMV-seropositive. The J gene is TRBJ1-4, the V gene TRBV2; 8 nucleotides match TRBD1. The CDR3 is CASNPDRGYEKLFF. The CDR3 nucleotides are TGTGCCAGCAACCCTGACAGGGGTTATGAAAAACTGTTTTTT.